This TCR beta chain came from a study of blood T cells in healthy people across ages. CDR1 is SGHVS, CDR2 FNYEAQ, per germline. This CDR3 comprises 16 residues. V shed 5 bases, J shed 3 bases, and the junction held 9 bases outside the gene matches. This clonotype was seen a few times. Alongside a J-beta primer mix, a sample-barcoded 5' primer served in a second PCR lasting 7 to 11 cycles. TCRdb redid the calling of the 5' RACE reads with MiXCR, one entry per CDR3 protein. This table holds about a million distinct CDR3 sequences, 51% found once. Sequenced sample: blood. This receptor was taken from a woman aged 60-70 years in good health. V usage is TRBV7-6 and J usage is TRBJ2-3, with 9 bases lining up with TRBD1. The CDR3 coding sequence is TGTGCCAGCAGCCTTCGGACAGGGGAGGGAACAGATACGCAGTATTTT. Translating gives CASSLRTGEGTDTQYF.